A selection of T cell receptor beta chains follows, all from one sample in a study of CD8 T cells in ankylosing spondylitis. TCRdb re-called the 5' RACE reads through MiXCR, storing one row per CDR3 protein. The top ten clones hold 0.45% to 0.6% of a sample with more than 650,000 distinct CDR3 sequences, 10% to 15% of them seen once. Sequenced: blood, either unsorted or a sorted T cell fraction (not recorded which). The source of these receptors is a male donor with ankylosing spondylitis. Both conserved end residues are part of each CDR3. The D gene is left open where the match is weak. Size values are once, few and many counts, or a class for expanded clones, and some rows have none.

.	TRBJ1-1	many	13	TRBV20-1	CSVEPGPNTEAFF	TGCAGTGTTGAGCCAGGCCCGAACACTGAAGCTTTCTTT
TRBD1	TRBJ2-4	few	21	TRBV11-2	CASSPRWDRGRGTLAKNIQYF	TGTGCCAGCAGCCCAAGGTGGGACAGGGGGCGCGGGACCTTGGCCAAAAACATTCAGTACTTC
TRBD1	TRBJ1-4	few	15	TRBV5-1	CASSLAPGQGEKLFF	TGCGCCAGCAGCTTGGCCCCCGGACAGGGCGAAAAACTGTTTTTT
.	TRBJ2-3	.	12	TRBV28	CASSSLRGTQYF	TGTGCCAGTTCTTCCCTTCGGGGGACGCAGTATTTT
.	TRBJ1-2	many	10	TRBV12-3/TRBV12-4	CASSRDGYTF	TGTGCCAGCAGCCGAGATGGCTACACCTTC
TRBD1	TRBJ2-2	few	15	TRBV5-6	CASGQGAKDTGELFF	TGTGCCAGCGGACAGGGGGCGAAGGACACCGGGGAGCTGTTTTTT
.	TRBJ2-1	few	18	TRBV12-3/TRBV12-4	CASRPLVGRSSSYNEQFF	TGTGCCAGCCGCCCCCTCGTGGGGCGGTCTAGCTCCTACAATGAGCAGTTCTTC
TRBD2	TRBJ2-1	many	15	TRBV10-3	CAISESASGDNEQFF	TGTGCCATCAGTGAGTCGGCTAGCGGGGACAATGAGCAGTTCTTC
.	TRBJ2-7	few	14	TRBV7-9	CASSPDYNSYEQYF	TGTGCCAGCAGCCCTGACTACAACTCCTACGAGCAGTACTTC
.	TRBJ2-5	.	14	TRBV5-1	CASTNGWASETQYF	TGCGCCAGTACGAATGGGTGGGCCTCAGAGACCCAGTACTTC
.	TRBJ1-6	few	16	TRBV10-3	CAISARARTATSPLHF	TGTGCCATCAGTGCGCGGGCACGGACCGCTACTTCACCCCTCCACTTT
.	TRBJ1-2	few	15	TRBV15	CATSSLDRINYGYTF	TGTGCCACCAGCAGCTTGGACAGAATAAACTATGGCTACACCTTC
TRBD1	TRBJ2-7	.	12	TRBV7-3	CASSGRGNEQYF	TGTGCCAGCAGCGGCAGGGGGAACGAGCAGTACTTC
TRBD1	TRBJ2-1	once	14	TRBV3-1	CASSSRGSYNERFF	TGTGCCAGCAGCTCCAGGGGGTCCTACAATGAGCGGTTCTTC
TRBD1	TRBJ1-4	many	14	TRBV5-1	CASSSTGGDEKLFF	TGTGCCAGCAGTTCGACAGGGGGAGATGAAAAACTGTTTTTT
TRBD1	TRBJ1-2	many	13	TRBV20-1	CSAGDSYIDGYTF	TGCAGTGCTGGGGACAGTTATATCGATGGCTACACCTTC
.	TRBJ2-5	.	14	TRBV6-2/TRBV6-3	CASSYLALQETQYF	TGTGCCAGCAGTTATCTCGCGCTCCAAGAGACCCAGTACTTC
.	TRBJ2-7	many	13	TRBV20-1	CSALRDFYYEQYF	TGCAGTGCTCTCCGGGACTTTTACTACGAGCAGTACTTC
.	TRBJ2-1	.	13	TRBV20-1	CSASRGVYNEQFF	TGCAGTGCTTCCCGAGGAGTCTACAATGAGCAGTTCTTC
TRBD1	TRBJ1-5	many	15	TRBV20-1	CSARDRQGGDQPQHF	TGCAGTGCTAGAGACCGACAGGGTGGCGATCAGCCCCAGCATTTT
TRBD1	TRBJ1-2	.	12	TRBV6-6	CASTQGVSGYTF	TGTGCCAGCACCCAGGGGGTTAGTGGCTACACCTTC
.	TRBJ2-1	.	17	TRBV20-1	CSAREGVTRYSYNEQFF	TGCAGTGCTAGAGAGGGAGTAACTCGGTACTCCTACAATGAGCAGTTCTTC
TRBD1	TRBJ2-5	few	17	TRBV20-1	CSARDLRTGGSYGTQYF	TGCAGTGCTAGAGATCTCCGAACAGGGGGCAGCTATGGGACCCAGTACTTC
.	TRBJ2-5	.	16	TRBV4-1	CASSLGARTWGETQYF	TGCGCCAGCAGCCTGGGGGCCCGGACATGGGGGGAGACCCAGTACTTC
.	TRBJ1-2	few	15	TRBV29-1	CSVAPRQILNYGYTF	TGCAGCGTTGCCCCAAGACAGATACTAAACTATGGCTACACCTTC
TRBD2	TRBJ2-1	.	13	TRBV18	CATSTTGGNEQFF	TGTGCCACCTCCACGACGGGGGGCAATGAGCAGTTCTTC
.	TRBJ1-6	few	14	TRBV20-1	CSASAQGTITPLHF	TGCAGTGCTAGTGCTCAGGGAACAATCACACCCCTCCACTTT
.	TRBJ2-7	few	16	TRBV5-1	CASSLEPGTDSYEQYF	TGCGCCAGCAGCTTGGAGCCGGGGACGGACTCCTACGAGCAGTACTTC
TRBD1	TRBJ1-5	.	15	TRBV4-2	CASSQYRDRSQPQHF	TGTGCCAGCAGCCAGTACCGGGACAGGTCTCAGCCCCAGCATTTT
.	TRBJ2-7	few	16	TRBV7-2	CASSPKSQGGLYEQYF	TGTGCCAGCAGCCCTAAATCACAGGGTGGCCTCTACGAGCAGTACTTC
TRBD1	TRBJ1-5	.	15	TRBV24-1	CATSDLGTGNQPQHF	TGTGCCACCAGTGATTTGGGGACAGGCAATCAGCCCCAGCATTTT
.	TRBJ2-2	many	12	TRBV20-1	CSAHWNTGELFF	TGCAGTGCTCACTGGAACACCGGGGAGCTGTTTTTT
TRBD1	TRBJ2-1	.	19	TRBV11-2	CASSKRQGASNTPGNEQFF	TGTGCCAGCAGCAAGCGACAGGGGGCTTCGAACACTCCTGGCAATGAGCAGTTCTTC
.	TRBJ2-5	few	14	TRBV7-2	CASSSIMGSETQYF	TGTGCCAGCAGCTCCATAATGGGGTCGGAGACCCAGTACTTC
TRBD1	TRBJ2-7	.	18	TRBV6-5	CASSGTVPRQGRWYEQYF	TGTGCCAGCAGTGGGACAGTCCCCAGACAGGGGAGGTGGTACGAGCAGTACTTC
.	TRBJ1-2	many	12	TRBV20-1	CSASDGNLGYTF	TGCAGTGCTTCGGACGGCAATCTTGGCTACACCTTC
TRBD2	TRBJ2-1	many	15	TRBV20-1	CSAWTSGFSYNEQFF	TGCAGTGCCTGGACTAGCGGGTTTTCCTACAATGAGCAGTTCTTC
.	TRBJ2-1	few	16	TRBV20-1	CSARDGGKSSYNEQFF	TGCAGTGCTAGAGATGGCGGGAAGAGCTCCTACAATGAGCAGTTCTTC
.	TRBJ2-2	few	16	TRBV5-1	CASSFLVTANTGELFF	TGCGCCAGCAGCTTTTTAGTAACCGCGAACACCGGGGAGCTGTTTTTT
.	TRBJ1-2	few	14	TRBV20-1	CSARAGLPNYGYTF	TGCAGTGCTAGGGCGGGTTTACCTAACTATGGCTACACCTTC
TRBD2	TRBJ2-1	few	18	TRBV4-1	CASSHTGLAVRTYNEQFF	TGCGCCAGCAGCCACACGGGACTAGCGGTAAGAACCTACAATGAGCAGTTCTTC
.	TRBJ1-5	few	16	TRBV7-2	CASSLGGPLSNQPQHF	TGTGCCAGCAGCTTAGGGGGTCCCCTTAGCAATCAGCCCCAGCATTTT
TRBD1	TRBJ1-1	many	15	TRBV6-1	CASSPRSTGRTEAFF	TGTGCCAGCAGTCCCCGCTCGACAGGGCGGACTGAAGCTTTCTTT
TRBD2	TRBJ2-7	few	16	TRBV7-9	CASSSPRGGSSYEQYF	TGTGCCAGCAGCTCCCCCCGGGGGGGCAGCTCCTACGAGCAGTACTTC
TRBD1	TRBJ2-7	.	14	TRBV18	CASSPQQGAREQYF	TGTGCCAGCTCACCTCAACAGGGGGCGAGAGAGCAGTACTTC